Listed below are T cell receptor beta chains from one sample, sequenced in a study of cytomegalovirus exposure and HLA in healthy donors. Profiling relied on immunoSEQ multiplex PCR, and the TCRdb table lists in-frame clones only, not all of them. The data show tens of thousands of clones, around 89% seen once. The sample taken for sequencing was PBMCs. The source of these receptors is a man between 18 and 29 years old in good health and CMV-seronegative. Both conserved end residues are part of each CDR3. The D gene is left open where the match is weak. Size is stated for part of the rows, as once, few or many counts, or as a class when the clone is expanded.

V,J,size,D,CDR3,DNA
TRBV11-1,TRBJ1-1,NA,NA,CASSSGTGLNTEAFF,TGTGCCAGCAGCTCCGGAACAGGGTTGAACACTGAAGCTTTCTTT
TRBV19,TRBJ1-2,NA,TRBD1,CASSDTGDGGYTF,TGTGCCAGTAGCGACACAGGGGATGGGGGCTACACCTTC
TRBV6-1,TRBJ1-6,NA,NA,CASSARQSSMSNSPLHF,TGTGCCAGCAGTGCCCGACAGTCTTCGATGAGCAATTCACCCCTCCACTTT
TRBV4-3,TRBJ2-6,NA,NA,CASSQVGLSSGANVLTF,TGCGCCAGCAGCCAAGTGGGCTTGAGCTCTGGGGCCAACGTCCTGACTTTC
TRBV29-1,TRBJ1-2,few,NA,CSAGVQRAYGYTF,TGCAGCGCGGGGGTTCAACGAGCTTATGGCTACACCTTC
TRBV18,TRBJ1-4,once,TRBD1,CASSPTGSRTNEKLFF,TGTGCCAGCTCACCGACAGGGTCGAGGACTAATGAAAAACTGTTTTTT
TRBV5-6,TRBJ2-7,NA,TRBD2,CASSLLPGGSPSYEQYF,TGTGCCAGCAGCTTGCTTCCTGGCGGGAGCCCCTCCTACGAGCAGTACTTC
TRBV27,TRBJ2-3,NA,TRBD2,CASSPLTSGRSTDTQYF,TGTGCCAGCAGTCCCCTAACTAGCGGGAGAAGCACAGATACGCAGTATTTT
TRBV19,TRBJ1-2,NA,TRBD1,CASSIRGRNLYGYTF,TGTGCCAGTAGTATCAGGGGGCGAAACCTCTATGGCTACACCTTC
TRBV4-1,TRBJ1-3,NA,NA,CASSQGQGGSGNTIYF,TGCGCCAGCAGCCAAGGGCAGGGCGGCTCTGGAAACACCATATATTTT
TRBV6-5,TRBJ2-5,NA,NA,CASSPTLAIQETQYF,TGTGCCAGCAGTCCAACGCTAGCGATCCAAGAGACCCAGTACTTC
TRBV5-5,TRBJ2-7,NA,NA,CASSLVGGGSREQYF,TGTGCCAGCAGCTTGGTAGGAGGGGGCTCTCGCGAGCAGTACTTC
TRBV7-9,TRBJ2-7,NA,TRBD2,CSSSLARLAGDYEQYF,TGTTCCAGCAGCTTAGCGCGACTAGCGGGAGACTACGAGCAGTACTTC
TRBV5-1,TRBJ2-1,NA,TRBD2,CASAIAGGSYNEQFF,TGCGCCAGCGCGATAGCGGGAGGGAGCTACAATGAGCAGTTCTTC
TRBV28,TRBJ2-5,NA,NA,CASSPYLGARETQYF,TGTGCCAGCAGTCCGTATTTGGGGGCGCGGGAGACCCAGTACTTC
TRBV9,TRBJ2-7,NA,NA,CASSALGQTYEQYF,TGTGCCAGCAGTGCCCTTGGACAGACCTACGAGCAGTACTTC
TRBV7-9,TRBJ1-2,NA,TRBD1,CASSLSGTDTYGYTF,TGTGCCAGCAGCTTATCAGGGACAGATACCTATGGCTACACCTTC
TRBV5-1,TRBJ2-1,NA,TRBD1,CASSWGQGGNEQFF,TGCGCCAGCAGCTGGGGACAGGGCGGCAATGAGCAGTTCTTC
TRBV2,TRBJ1-1,NA,NA,CASRPDSLNTEAFF,TGTGCCAGCAGGCCCGACAGCCTGAACACTGAAGCTTTCTTT
TRBV28,TRBJ1-2,once,TRBD1,CASRWDRNYGYTF,TGTGCCAGCAGGTGGGACAGGAACTATGGCTACACCTTC
TRBV5-1,TRBJ2-2,once,TRBD1,CASSETGTGGHGELFF,TGCGCCAGCAGCGAGACTGGGACAGGGGGCCACGGGGAGCTGTTTTTT
TRBV5-5,TRBJ1-2,NA,NA,CASSRRGYTDGYTF,TGTGCCAGCAGCCGTCGGGGATACACCGACGGCTACACCTTC
TRBV2,TRBJ2-7,NA,NA,CASRPRTVSYEQYF,TGTGCCAGCAGACCACGCACAGTCTCCTACGAGCAGTACTTC
TRBV4-2,TRBJ2-1,NA,TRBD1,CASSPSVGTGSHNEQFF,TGTGCCAGCAGCCCCTCCGTGGGGACAGGGAGCCACAATGAGCAGTTCTTC
TRBV25-1,TRBJ2-1,NA,TRBD2,CASLSEGRAYNEQFF,TGTGCCAGCTTATCTGAGGGGAGGGCTTACAATGAGCAGTTCTTC
TRBV6-1,TRBJ2-5,NA,NA,CASSEAGGGIQETQYF,TGTGCCAGCAGTGAGGCCGGAGGGGGCATTCAAGAGACCCAGTACTTC
TRBV4-3,TRBJ2-6,NA,NA,CASSQGYRGFGANVLTF,TGCGCCAGCAGCCAAGGTTATAGGGGGTTTGGGGCCAACGTCCTGACTTTC
TRBV28,TRBJ2-7,NA,TRBD2,CASGNGASGSYEQYF,TGTGCCAGTGGGAATGGGGCTAGCGGGAGCTACGAGCAGTACTTC
TRBV27,TRBJ2-7,NA,TRBD2,CASPLGTSGRATTYEQYF,TGTGCCAGCCCCCTCGGGACTAGCGGGAGGGCAACCACCTACGAGCAGTACTTC
TRBV5-1,TRBJ1-1,NA,NA,CASSLQGECGAFF,TGCGCCAGCAGCTTACAGGGAGAGTGTGGAGCTTTCTTT
TRBV30,TRBJ2-3,NA,TRBD2,CAWRRSGRAVYTDTQYF,TGTGCCTGGAGGCGGAGCGGGAGGGCCGTTTACACAGATACGCAGTATTTT
TRBV28,TRBJ2-2,NA,NA,CASSLRFSGRNTGELFF,TGTGCCAGCAGTTTACGGTTCTCCGGGAGGAACACCGGGGAGCTGTTTTTT
TRBV7-9,TRBJ2-1,NA,TRBD2,CASSLGREREFYNEQFF,TGTGCCAGCAGCTTAGGTAGAGAGCGGGAGTTCTACAATGAGCAGTTCTTC
TRBV28,TRBJ1-6,NA,NA,CASSRDSAGGSPLHF,TGTGCCAGCAGCCGAGACAGCGCTGGTGGTTCACCCCTCCACTTT
TRBV5-1,TRBJ2-5,NA,TRBD1,CASSAGQARDGTQYF,TGCGCCAGCAGCGCAGGACAGGCCCGAGATGGGACCCAGTACTTC
TRBV2,TRBJ2-3,NA,NA,CASIAKPPSDTQYF,TGTGCCAGCATAGCCAAACCACCCTCGGATACGCAGTATTTT
TRBV19,TRBJ2-2,once,NA,CASSELPLTSNTGELFF,TGTGCCAGTAGTGAACTACCCCTCACGAGTAACACCGGGGAGCTGTTTTTT
TRBV6-5,TRBJ2-7,NA,TRBD1,CASSADRGIPYEQYF,TGTGCCAGCAGTGCAGACAGGGGGATACCCTACGAGCAGTACTTC
TRBV5-1,TRBJ1-6,NA,NA,CASSLYPPTGTGLASSPLHF,TGCGCCAGCAGCCTCTACCCTCCCACAGGGACGGGCTTAGCCAGTTCACCCCTCCACTTT
TRBV7-9,TRBJ2-2,NA,NA,CASSFGGRELFF,TGTGCCAGCAGCTTCGGGGGTCGGGAGCTGTTTTTT
TRBV7-9,TRBJ1-4,NA,NA,CASSPSEGTNEKLFF,TGTGCCAGCAGCCCCTCGGAGGGGACGAATGAAAAACTGTTTTTT
TRBV7-3,TRBJ1-1,once,NA,CASSLRQGRGTEAFF,TGTGCCAGCAGCTTACGGCAGGGGAGGGGCACTGAAGCTTTCTTT
TRBV10-2,TRBJ2-7,few,TRBD1,CATARQGVNYEQYF,TGCGCCACTGCGAGACAGGGTGTTAACTACGAGCAGTACTTC
TRBV7-9,TRBJ1-1,NA,NA,CSSSLPPRGRGTEAFF,TGTTCCAGCAGCCTTCCCCCTCGGGGGAGGGGCACTGAAGCTTTCTTT
TRBV6-1,TRBJ1-2,NA,TRBD1,CASSELSGTGLYLF,TGTGCCAGCAGTGAACTTTCGGGGACAGGGCTTTATCTATTC
TRBV6-5,TRBJ1-6,NA,NA,CASSASTGRTSPLHF,TGTGCCAGCAGTGCTTCGACAGGCAGAACATCACCCCTCCACTTT
TRBV7-2,TRBJ2-2,NA,NA,CASSFPSGERNTGELFF,TGTGCCAGCAGCTTCCCGAGCGGTGAGCGGAACACCGGGGAGCTGTTTTTT
TRBV6-5,TRBJ1-1,NA,NA,CASSYLRGGGYAFF,TGTGCCAGCAGTTATCTCCGGGGGGGAGGTTACGCTTTCTTT
TRBV27,TRBJ2-3,NA,TRBD1,CASSVWAGQGSADTQYF,TGTGCCAGCAGCGTATGGGCGGGACAGGGGTCGGCAGATACGCAGTATTTT
TRBV7-8,TRBJ2-1,once,TRBD2,CASSLTGRNNEQFF,TGTGCCAGCAGCTTAACCGGGAGGAACAATGAGCAGTTCTTC
TRBV5-4,TRBJ2-5,NA,NA,CASSLTNQETQYF,TGTGCCAGCAGCTTGACAAACCAAGAGACCCAGTACTTC
TRBV18,TRBJ2-3,NA,TRBD1,CASSPLGQGRTDTQYF,TGTGCCAGCTCACCACTTGGACAGGGGCGCACAGATACGCAGTATTTT
TRBV6-5,TRBJ2-1,NA,TRBD2,CASGMTSGRPRFF,TGTGCCAGCGGTATGACTAGCGGGAGGCCCCGGTTCTTC
TRBV10-3,TRBJ1-1,once,NA,CAISAGITEAFF,TGTGCCATCAGCGCAGGGATCACTGAAGCTTTCTTT